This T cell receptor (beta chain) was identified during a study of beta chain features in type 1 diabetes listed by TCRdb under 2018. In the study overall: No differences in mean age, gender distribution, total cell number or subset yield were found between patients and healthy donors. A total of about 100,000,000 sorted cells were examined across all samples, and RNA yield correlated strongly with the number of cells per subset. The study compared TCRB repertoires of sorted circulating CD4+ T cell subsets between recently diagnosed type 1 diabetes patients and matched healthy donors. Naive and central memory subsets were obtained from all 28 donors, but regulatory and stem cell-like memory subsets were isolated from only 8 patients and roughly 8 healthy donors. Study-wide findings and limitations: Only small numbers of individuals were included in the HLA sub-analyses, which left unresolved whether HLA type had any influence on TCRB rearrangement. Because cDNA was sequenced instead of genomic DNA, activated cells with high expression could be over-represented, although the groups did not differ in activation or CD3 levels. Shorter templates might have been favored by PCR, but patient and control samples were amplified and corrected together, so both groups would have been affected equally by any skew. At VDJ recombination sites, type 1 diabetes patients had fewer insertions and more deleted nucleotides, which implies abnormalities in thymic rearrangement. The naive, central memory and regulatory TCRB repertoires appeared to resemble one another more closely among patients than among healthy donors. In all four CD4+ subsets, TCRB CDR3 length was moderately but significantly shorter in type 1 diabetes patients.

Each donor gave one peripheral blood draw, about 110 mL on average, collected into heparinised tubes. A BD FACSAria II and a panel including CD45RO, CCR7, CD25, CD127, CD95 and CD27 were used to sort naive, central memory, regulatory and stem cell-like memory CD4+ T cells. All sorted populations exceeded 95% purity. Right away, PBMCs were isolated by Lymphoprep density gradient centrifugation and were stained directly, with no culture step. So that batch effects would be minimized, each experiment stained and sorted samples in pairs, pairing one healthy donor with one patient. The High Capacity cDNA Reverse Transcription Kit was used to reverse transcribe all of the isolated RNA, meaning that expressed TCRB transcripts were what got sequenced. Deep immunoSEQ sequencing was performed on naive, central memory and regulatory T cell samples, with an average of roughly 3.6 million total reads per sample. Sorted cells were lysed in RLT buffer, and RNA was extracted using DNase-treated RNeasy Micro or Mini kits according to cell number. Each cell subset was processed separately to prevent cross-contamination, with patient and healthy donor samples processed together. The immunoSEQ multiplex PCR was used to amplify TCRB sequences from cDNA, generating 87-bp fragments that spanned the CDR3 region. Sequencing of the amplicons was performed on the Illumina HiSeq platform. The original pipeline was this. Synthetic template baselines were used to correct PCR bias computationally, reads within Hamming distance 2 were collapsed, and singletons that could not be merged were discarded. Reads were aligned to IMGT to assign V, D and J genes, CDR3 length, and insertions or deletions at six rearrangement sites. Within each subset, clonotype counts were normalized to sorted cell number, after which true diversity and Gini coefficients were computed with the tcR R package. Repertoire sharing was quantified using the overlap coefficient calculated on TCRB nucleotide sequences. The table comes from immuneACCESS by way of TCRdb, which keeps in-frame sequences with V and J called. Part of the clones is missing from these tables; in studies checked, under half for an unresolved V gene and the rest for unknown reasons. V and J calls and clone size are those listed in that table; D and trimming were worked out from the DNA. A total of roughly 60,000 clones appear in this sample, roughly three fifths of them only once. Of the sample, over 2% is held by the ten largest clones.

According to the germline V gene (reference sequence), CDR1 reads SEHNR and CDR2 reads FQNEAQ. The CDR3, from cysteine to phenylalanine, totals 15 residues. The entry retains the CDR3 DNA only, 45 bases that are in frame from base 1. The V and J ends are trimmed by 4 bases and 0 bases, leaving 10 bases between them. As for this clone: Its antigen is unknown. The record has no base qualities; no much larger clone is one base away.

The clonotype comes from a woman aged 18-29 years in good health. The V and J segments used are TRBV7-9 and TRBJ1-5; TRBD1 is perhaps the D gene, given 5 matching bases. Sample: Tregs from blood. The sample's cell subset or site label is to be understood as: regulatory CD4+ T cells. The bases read TGTGCCAGCAGCTGGCAGGGTGATAGCAATCAGCCCCAGCATTTT. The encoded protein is CASSWQGDSNQPQHF.